A single sample is the source of the 32 T cell receptor beta chains below, sequenced in a study of regulatory T cells in long-lasting Graves disease (dated by TCRdb to the early 2020s). The time point tag for this specimen amounts to: persistent/refractory GD, antithyroid drugs over 5 years with positive TRAb. For both TCR sequencing and RNA sequencing, RNA was extracted from PBMCs using TRIzol. Library method: multiplex PCR. The reads were generated on an Illumina HiSeq 4000. To build TCR beta libraries, CDR3 regions were amplified by Arm-PCR using iRepertoire HTBI primers. The public reads were reprocessed in TCRdb via fastp at Q25 and MiXCR, keeping in-frame beta chains. Entries are consolidated by CDR3 protein sequence, retaining the most common genes and DNA. The sample table shows approximately 440,000 distinct CDR3 sequences, and roughly a quarter are seen once. The ten largest clones add up to 26% of the sample.

The material sequenced was peripheral blood mononuclear cells (PBMCs), taken when the disease was refractory, from a patient treated with antithyroid drugs. The receptor set was obtained from a female donor with Graves disease.

This clonotype was found many times. This chain joins TRBV7-8 and TRBJ2-7, with 7 bases lining up with TRBD1. The germline gives CDR1 SGHVS, CDR2 FQNEAQ. Germline trimming cut 5 bases from V and 6 bases from J; bases unmatched to any gene: 4. CDR3 length: 12 residues. The CDR3 region has the DNA TGTGCCAGCAGCCAGGGGACAGCCGAGCAGTACTTC. Amino acid sequence: CASSQGTAEQYF.

The gene calls are TRBV7-2 and TRBJ2-4; possibly TRBD2 for D (5 bases). The CDR3 covers 15 residues. The germline gives CDR1 SGHTA, CDR2 FQGNSA. V was cut by 1 base and J by 3 bases, with 10 bases left in between. CDR3 coding DNA: TGTGCCAGCAGCTTAGGGGTGGGAGTCAAAAACATTCAGTACTTC. Translation: CASSLGVGVKNIQYF.

This rearrangement joins TRBV7-9 to TRBJ2-4; D is ambiguous. The CDR3 loop spans 14 amino acids. Germline V CDR1 and CDR2: SEHNR, FQNEAQ (reference sequence). The germline V and J ends were trimmed by 1 base and 5 bases, with 9 bases remaining between them. The CDR3 bases are TGTGCCAGCAGCTTAGGGACGGCCGAAAACATTCAGTACTTC. Its protein is CASSLGTAENIQYF.

Concerning this clonotype itself: A much larger clone sits a single nucleotide away, making a read error possible. J is TRBJ2-5 and V is TRBV6-2 or TRBV6-3, with D perhaps TRBD1 (6 bases). This CDR3 has 13 amino acids. CDR1 and CDR2 from the germline V gene are MNHEY and SVGEGT. The CDR3 loop reads CVSTTGLGETQYF. The CDR3 region has the DNA TGTGTCAGTACAACAGGGCTCGGGGAGACCCAGTACTTC.

The chain carries TRBV20-1 and TRBJ2-5; the D gene is possibly TRBD1 (6 bases). Germline CDR1 is DFQATT and CDR2 is SNEGSKA (reference sequence). V was trimmed by 6 bases and J by 5 bases, leaving 22 bases between them. CDR3 length equals 15 residues. CDR3 coding DNA: TGCAGTGCGCCGCAAGCCAGGGGCCAGGTGGAGACCCAGTACTTC. The encoded protein is CSAPQARGQVETQYF.

J is TRBJ2-7 and V is TRBV29-1; possibly TRBD1 for D (7 bases). This CDR3 spans 15 amino acids. Germline V gene lookup returns CDR1 SQVTM and CDR2 ANQGSEA. The V and J ends lost 4 bases and 8 bases respectively, with 24 bases between them. Written as DNA, the CDR3 is TGCAGCGTTGTTCTCTCTCGCAGGGGGGTCGACAAGCAGTACTTC. Protein: CSVVLSRRGVDKQYF.

This clonotype was picked up a small number of times. One junction end disagrees with the germline gene, perhaps due to a read error. The chain is built from TRBV28 and TRBJ2-2; unclear D gene. Per germline, CDR1 MDHEN and CDR2 SYDVKM. This CDR3 spans 12 amino acids. The CDR3 nucleotides read TGTGCCAGCAGTTTGGTCACCCGGGAGCTGTTTTTT. This codes for CASSLVTRELFF.

To note about this clonotype: A much bigger clone sits one base away, suggesting this may be a read error. This chain uses TRBV6-2 or TRBV6-3 with TRBJ2-7; TRBD1 matches at 9 bases. The CDR3 has 14 amino acids. J was trimmed by 2 bases and V by 7 bases; bases with no gene match: 6. CDR1 is MNHEY and CDR2 is SVGEGT in the germline V gene. CDR3 in amino acids: CASTPGQGTYEQYF. As DNA, the CDR3 is TGTGCCAGCACCCCGGGACAGGGCACCTACGAGCAGTACTTC.

J is TRBJ2-7 and V is TRBV29-1; tentative D call: TRBD1 (9 bases). Trimming stripped 6 bases from V and 7 bases from J, with 28 bases between. This CDR3 comprises 16 residues. CDR1 is SQVTM and CDR2 is ANQGSEA in the germline V gene. CDR3 in DNA: TGCAGCGTGGGGACAGGGTTTCCGGGAGGGCCAGGAGAGCAGTACTTC. Translated: CSVGTGFPGGPGEQYF.

This clonotype was picked up a small number of times. The chain joins TRBV2 to TRBJ1-1; no clear D. V was cut by 9 bases and J by 1 base, with 6 bases left in between. Germline loops: CDR1 SNHLY, CDR2 FYNNEI. The CDR3 is 11 amino acids. The CDR3 loop is CARDGNTEAFF. The DNA of the CDR3 is TGTGCCAGGGACGGGAACACTGAAGCTTTCTTT.

This clonotype was observed a few times. The rearrangement joins TRBV20-1 to TRBJ2-7; 8 nucleotides match TRBD2. This CDR3 spans 16 amino acids. From germline, CDR1 is DFQATT and CDR2 SNEGSKA (reference sequence). V was pared by 2 bases and J by 4 bases, with 13 bases of the junction left unmatched. This CDR3 is CSARPQGSGSWYEQYF. The CDR3 coding sequence is TGCAGTGCTAGACCCCAGGGGAGCGGGAGTTGGTACGAGCAGTACTTC.

This clonotype was seen a few times. The chain links TRBV6-2 or TRBV6-3 to TRBJ1-1, with D perhaps matching TRBD1 (6 bases). There are 13 residues in the CDR3. Looked up from germline, CDR1 is MNHEY and CDR2 is SVGEGT. Trimming took 6 bases from V and 5 from J, leaving 13 bases between them. This CDR3 is CASSLGTPTEAFF. The CDR3 bases are TGTGCCAGCAGCCTAGGGACACCAACTGAAGCTTTCTTT.

This clonotype was detected only a few times. This chain links TRBV29-1 with TRBJ2-2; D possibly corresponds to TRBD2 (5 bases). CDR3 size: 14 residues. With 6 bases removed from V and 4 bases from J, the gap between germline ends came to 15 bases. Germline loops: CDR1 SQVTM, CDR2 ANQGSEA. The CDR3 reads CSVRRDEGTGELFF. The DNA of the CDR3 is TGCAGCGTGCGCCGGGATGAGGGCACCGGGGAGCTGTTTTTT.

This clonotype was seen many times. This sequence joins TRBV3-1 and TRBJ1-5; the D is unclear. The CDR3 runs 14 residues. The germline gives CDR1 LGHDT, CDR2 YNNKEL (reference sequence). Trimming removed 1 base from V and 3 bases from J, with 7 bases in between. The CDR3 DNA follows: TGTGCCAGCAGCCAAGGGGTAACCAATCAGCCCCAGCATTTT. It translates to CASSQGVTNQPQHF. Complete variable domain (other parts from reference TRBV3-1 and TRBJ1-5): DTAVSQTPKYLVTQMGNDKSIKCEQNLGHDTMYWYKQDSKKFLKIMFSYNNKELIINETVPNRFSPKSPDKAHLNLHINSLELGDSAVYFCASSQGVTNQPQHFGDGTRLSIL.

This clonotype has more than one count but fewer than ten. This sequence joins TRBV20-1 and TRBJ1-5; D unresolved. Germline loops: CDR1 DFQATT, CDR2 SNEGSKA (reference sequence). The CDR3 sequence is 12 residues long. CDR3 amino acids: CSTRAGNQPQHF. CDR3 DNA sequence: TGCAGCACGAGGGCTGGCAATCAGCCCCAGCATTTT.

The chain employs TRBV9 and TRBJ2-5; weak D call: TRBD1 (6 bases). The CDR3 is 14 residues long. Germline CDR1 and CDR2: SGDLS and YYNGEE. V was trimmed by 4 bases and J by 2 bases, leaving 12 bases between them. Here the CDR3 reads CASSRGQIQETQYF. The CDR3 bases are TGTGCCAGCAGCCGTGGACAGATTCAAGAGACCCAGTACTTC.

This clonotype was observed a few times. The chain couples TRBV12-3 or TRBV12-4 to TRBJ2-7; TRBD1 matches 10 bases. V lost 6 bases to trimming and J lost 2 bases; unmatched junction nucleotides: 10. The CDR3 loop spans 16 amino acids. The CDR3 DNA reads TGTGCCAGCAGGTTAAAATCCGGGACAGGGGCCTACGAGCAGTACTTC. This sequence encodes CASRLKSGTGAYEQYF.

The chain combines TRBV3-1 with TRBJ2-3; 8 bases align to TRBD2. This CDR3 spans 16 amino acids. Germline V gene lookup returns CDR1 LGHDT and CDR2 YNNKEL (reference sequence). Losses at the gene ends were 4 bases for V and 8 bases for J; bases not matched to a gene: 14. In DNA form, the CDR3 reads TGTGCCAGCAGCCCCCTACATGGTAGCGGGAAGGTTACGCAGTATTTT. This sequence encodes CASSPLHGSGKVTQYF.

This clonotype was counted between two and nine times. The chain carries TRBV2 and TRBJ2-3; 13 bases map to TRBD2. CDR1 and CDR2 (germline): SNHLY, FYNNEI. V was clipped by 5 bases and J by 6 bases; unmatched bases: 5. The CDR3 runs 15 residues. Here the CDR3 reads CASSTGLAGRDTQYF. CDR3 sequence (DNA): TGTGCCAGCAGTACGGGACTAGCGGGACGCGATACGCAGTATTTT.

The chain carries TRBV19 and TRBJ2-2; 8 nucleotides match TRBD2. CDR1 is LNHDA, CDR2 SQIVND, per germline (reference sequence). The CDR3 runs to 16 residues. V dropped 4 bases and J dropped 3; count of bases not matched to a gene: 7. The CDR3 reads CASSTGLEGYTGELFF. CDR3 coding DNA: TGTGCCAGTAGTACGGGACTAGAAGGCTACACCGGGGAGCTGTTTTTT. The whole variable domain, remainder taken from reference TRBV19 and TRBJ2-2, is DGGITQSPKYLFRKEGQNVTLSCEQNLNHDAMYWYRQDPGQGLRLIYYSQIVNDFQKGDIAEGYSVSREKKESFPLTVTSAQKNPTAFYLCASSTGLEGYTGELFFGEGSRLTVL.

The V and J genes are TRBV29-1 and TRBJ2-2; D remains unclear. Trimming pared 4 bases from V and 1 base from J, leaving 4 bases between. CDR3 size: 12 residues. The germline V gene encodes CDR1 SQVTM and CDR2 ANQGSEA. Written as DNA, the CDR3 is TGCAGCGTTGGGCGGAACACCGGGGAGCTGTTTTTT. The encoded protein is CSVGRNTGELFF.

This chain uses TRBV18 with TRBJ2-5, with 8 bases lining up with TRBD2. CDR1 KGHSH and CDR2 LQKENI come from the germline V gene. V shed 3 bases and J 0 bases; nucleotides not matched to a gene: 3. The CDR3 has 15 residues. This chain's CDR3 is CASSPTGGDQETQYF. DNA for the CDR3: TGTGCCAGCTCACCTACCGGGGGGGACCAAGAGACCCAGTACTTC.

This clonotype was seen more than once but under ten times. This chain uses TRBV6-1 with TRBJ2-7; 12 nucleotides align to TRBD1. In germline, CDR1 is MNHNS, CDR2 SASEGT. With V trimmed by 6 bases and J by 4 bases, 7 bases remained unmatched. The CDR3 runs 15 residues. The CDR3 sequence: CASRIPGQGAYEQYF. The CDR3, as DNA: TGTGCCAGCAGGATTCCGGGACAGGGGGCTTACGAGCAGTACTTC.

This clonotype has ten or more counts. Relative to the germline gene, one junction end is altered; a read error may explain this. The rearrangement links TRBV7-2 to TRBJ2-7; no definite D call. Germline lookup yields CDR1 SGHTA and CDR2 FQGNSA. The CDR3 contains 12 residues. This CDR3 reads CASGLISREQYF. The DNA of the CDR3 is TGTGCCAGCGGCTTAATCTCCCGCGAGCAGTACTTC.

The chain combines TRBV7-7 with TRBJ2-5; 8 nucleotides match TRBD2. Per the germline V gene, CDR1 is SSHAT and CDR2 is FNYEAQ (reference sequence). V gave up 5 bases and J gave up 5 bases; unmatched junction bases: 13. This CDR3 is 16 amino acids long. CDR3 in DNA: TGTGCCAGCAGCCTTGGGGGAGCGGGAGTTTGGGAGACCCAGTACTTC. It codes for CASSLGGAGVWETQYF.

Here the CDR3 reads CSAPQQGTGYEQYF. The CDR3 DNA sequence: TGCAGTGCACCGCAACAGGGTACGGGCTACGAGCAGTACTTC. The V and J genes are TRBV20-1 and TRBJ2-7; tentative D call: TRBD1 (6 bases). The germline V and J ends were trimmed by 6 bases and 3 bases, with 18 bases remaining between them. The germline V gene has CDR1 DFQATT and CDR2 SNEGSKA (reference sequence). The CDR3 runs to 14 residues.

CDR3 coding DNA: TGTGCCAGCACCCTGAGTCTCGGAACAGCGGCCGATGGCTACACCTTC. Translating it yields CASTLSLGTAADGYTF. The chain is built from TRBV7-2 and TRBJ1-2, with D uncertain. Germline V gives CDR1 SGHTA, CDR2 FQGNSA. V lost 7 bases and J lost 6, with 24 bases in between. The CDR3 spans 16 residues.

This clonotype was detected many times. The chain joins TRBV28 to TRBJ2-7; D remains ambiguous. Looked up from germline, CDR1 is MDHEN and CDR2 is SYDVKM. The CDR3 length is 16 residues. The germline V and J ends were trimmed by 2 bases and 0 bases, with 14 bases remaining between them. The DNA for the CDR3 is TGTGCCAGCAGTTTACCTCCGGAGCCCTCCTCCTACGAGCAGTACTTC. As protein: CASSLPPEPSSYEQYF.

This clonotype was picked up a small number of times. The chain uses TRBV3-1 and TRBJ2-7; the D gene is possibly TRBD2 (6 bases). CDR3 length equals 15 residues. V dropped 4 bases and J dropped 0 bases, with 13 bases sitting between them. Germline V gives CDR1 LGHDT, CDR2 YNNKEL (reference sequence). The CDR3 loop is CASSRRDAPSYEQYF. DNA for the CDR3: TGTGCCAGCAGCCGGCGGGACGCACCCTCCTACGAGCAGTACTTC.

This clonotype has a count of ten or more. The gene calls are TRBV5-1 and TRBJ2-7; 8 bases line up with TRBD1. V shed 0 bases and J 5 bases; nucleotides not matched to a gene: 4. The CDR3 runs to 14 residues. The germline CDR1 and CDR2 sequences are SGHRS and YFSETQ. CDR3 DNA sequence: TGCGCCAGCAGCTTGGGACAGGGGATCGACGAGCAGTACTTC. It codes for CASSLGQGIDEQYF.

The chain employs TRBV10-3 and TRBJ1-1, with 7 bases fitting TRBD1. The V gene end was trimmed by 7 bases and the J gene end by 4 bases; junction bases not matched to a gene: 18. Germline assignment: CDR1 ENHRY and CDR2 SYGVKD. The length of the CDR3 is 17 residues. CDR3 in DNA: TGTGCCATCACGAAGGGGGCGGCACGACAGGGAGGCACTGAAGCTTTCTTT. Translation gives CAITKGAARQGGTEAFF.

This clonotype has more than one count but fewer than ten. One end of the junction fails to match germline, which may point to a read error. The chain joins TRBV7-2 to TRBJ2-7; the D gene is possibly TRBD2 (6 bases). The CDR3 consists of 14 residues. Per the germline V gene, CDR1 is SGHTA and CDR2 is FQGNSA. This CDR3 is CASSLVAASYGQYF. The CDR3 nucleotides are TGTGCCAGCAGCTTAGTAGCGGCCTCCTACGGGCAGTACTTC.